What follows are 25 T cell receptor beta chains derived from one specimen sequenced in a study of blood T cell repertoires in COVID-19. The table came from immunoSEQ multiplex PCR; TCRdb's copy has only in-frame clones and leaves some out. The sample yields about 100,000 clones, more than 75% seen once. Source material: peripheral blood. Every receptor here comes from a man between 45 and 60 years old with active or convalescent COVID-19.

The chain recombines TRBV19 with TRBJ2-3; TRBD2 might be the D (6 bases). CDR3 length equals 14 residues. The germline V gene has CDR1 LNHDA and CDR2 SQIVND (reference sequence). The ends were cut back, 6 bases at V and 4 bases at J, with 14 bases in the middle. The CDR3 region has the DNA TGTGCCAGTAGGACTAGTGCACTACCAGATACGCAGTATTTT. Protein sequence: CASRTSALPDTQYF.

J is TRBJ2-7 and V is TRBV6-5, with 7 nucleotides matching TRBD2. The CDR3 consists of 14 residues. Germline V CDR1 and CDR2: MNHEY, SVGAGI. The ends lost 10 bases at V and 3 bases at J; junction bases unmatched: 12. DNA of the CDR3: TGTGCCACCCAACGGACCAGGGACTACTACGAGCAGTACTTC. Its protein product is CATQRTRDYYEQYF.

The chain is built from TRBV7-9 and TRBJ2-5; D remains ambiguous. Germline V gene sequence: CDR1 SEHNR, CDR2 FQNEAQ (reference sequence). V lost 4 bases and J 5 bases, leaving 5 bases between the germline ends. This CDR3 spans 11 amino acids. This CDR3 reads CASSSQETQYF. In DNA form, the CDR3 reads TGTGCCAGCAGCTCCCAGGAGACCCAGTACTTC.

The rearrangement joins TRBV30 to TRBJ1-5; tentative D call: TRBD1 (5 bases). CDR1 GTSNPN and CDR2 SVGIG come from the germline V gene (reference sequence). This CDR3 is 16 amino acids long. Trimming removed 0 bases from V and 1 base from J, with 13 bases in between. CDR3 coding DNA: TGTGCCTGGAGTGTACAAGGGGAGGGAAGCAATCAGCCCCAGCATTTT. It encodes CAWSVQGEGSNQPQHF.

The chain employs TRBV7-2 and TRBJ2-3; D is unclear. This CDR3 comprises 13 residues. The germline CDR1 and CDR2 sequences are SGHTA and FQGNSA. V dropped 2 bases and J dropped 3 bases, with 6 bases sitting between them. CDR3 sequence (DNA): TGTGCCAGCAGCTTACCAGTAACAGATACGCAGTATTTT. Amino acid sequence: CASSLPVTDTQYF.

The V gene is TRBV5-4, the J gene TRBJ1-1; 12 bases match TRBD1. The CDR3 length is 16 residues. The germline V gene encodes CDR1 SGHNT and CDR2 YYREEE (reference sequence). V dropped 4 bases and J dropped 3; count of bases not matched to a gene: 7. The CDR3 loop is CASSPGQGASYTEAFF. The CDR3 bases are TGTGCCAGCAGCCCGGGACAGGGGGCTTCGTACACTGAAGCTTTCTTT. The full variable domain, with the rest looked up from reference TRBV5-4 and TRBJ1-1, is ETGVTQSPTHLIKTRGQQVTLRCSSQSGHNTVSWYQQALGQGPQFIFQYYREEENGRGNFPPRFSGLQFPNYSSELNVNALELDDSALYLCASSPGQGASYTEAFFGQGTRLTVV.

V gene TRBV24-1 combines with J gene TRBJ2-2; a weak D match, TRBD2 (7 bases). This CDR3 contains 16 residues. Per the germline V gene, CDR1 is KGHDR and CDR2 is SFDVKD. V was clipped by 3 bases and J by 3 bases, with 13 bases between them. The chain's CDR3 is CATSDLQGGHTGELFF. Here the CDR3 DNA reads TGTGCCACCAGTGATCTACAGGGAGGGCACACCGGGGAGCTGTTTTTT.

The rearrangement uses TRBV6-5 and TRBJ1-2; a possible D gene is TRBD1 (6 bases). Trimming removed 2 bases from V and 5 bases from J, with 15 bases in between. In germline, CDR1 is MNHEY, CDR2 SVGAGI. The CDR3 runs to 15 residues. The CDR3 reads CASSYKPLGTYGYTF. CDR3 in DNA: TGTGCCAGCAGTTACAAGCCTCTAGGGACATATGGCTACACCTTC.

The gene calls are TRBV6-5 and TRBJ2-7, with D unclear. Trimming cost V 0 bases and J 0 bases, with 6 bases left between them. The germline gives CDR1 MNHEY, CDR2 SVGAGI. CDR3 length equals 14 residues. CDR3 residues: CASSYSRFSYEQYV. For the CDR3, the DNA is TGTGCCAGCAGTTACTCGAGGTTCTCCTACGAGCAGTACGTC.

This chain links TRBV3-1 (or the pseudogene TRBV3-2) with TRBJ2-2, with D tentatively TRBD1 (5 bases). Germline values: CDR1 LGHDT, CDR2 YNNKEL (reference sequence). The CDR3 length is 16 residues. V was cut by 0 bases and J by 4 bases, with 12 bases left in between. The CDR3, as DNA: TGTGCCAGCAGCCAAGATCCTGGGGCCCGCACCGGGGAGCTGTTTTTT. This sequence encodes CASSQDPGARTGELFF.

For the CDR3, the DNA is TGTGCCACCAGTGATTTTTCGGTTAGCACAGATACGCAGTATTTT. Its translation is CATSDFSVSTDTQYF. V gene TRBV24-1 combines with J gene TRBJ2-3, with no clear D. The CDR3 extends over 15 amino acids. V shed 1 base and J shed 0 bases, with 7 bases lying between them. CDR1 and CDR2 (germline): KGHDR, SFDVKD.

The chain combines TRBV9 with TRBJ2-1; the D gene is possibly TRBD1 (5 bases). Deletions cut 4 bases from V and 9 bases from J, with 11 bases between. Germline V CDR1 and CDR2: SGDLS, YYNGEE. CDR3 length: 12 amino acids. The CDR3 sequence is CASSPFRGEQFF. The DNA of the CDR3 is TGTGCCAGCAGCCCCTTTAGGGGTGAGCAGTTCTTC. Supplemented by reference TRBV9 and TRBJ2-1, the full variable domain reads DSGVTQTPKHLITATGQRVTLRCSPRSGDLSVYWYQQSLDQGLQFLIQYYNGEERAKGNILERFSAQQFPDLHSELNLSSLELGDSALYFCASSPFRGEQFFGPGTRLTVL.

The chain recombines TRBV11-2 with TRBJ1-1; D perhaps matches TRBD1 (5 bases). The CDR3 extends over 13 amino acids. Trimming left V 5 bases short and J 2 bases short, with 9 bases between. The germline gives CDR1 SGHAT, CDR2 FQNNGV. The CDR3 reads CASSVTVNTEAFF. CDR3 DNA: TGTGCCAGCAGCGTGACAGTAAACACTGAAGCTTTCTTT. Based on the CDR3 plus reference TRBV11-2 and TRBJ1-1, the full variable domain is EAGVAQSPRYKIIEKRQSVAFWCNPISGHATLYWYQQILGQGPKLLIQFQNNGVVDDSQLPKDRFSAERLKGVDSTLKIQPAKLEDSAVYLCASSVTVNTEAFFGQGTRLTVV.

The chain employs TRBV18 and TRBJ2-2; unclear D gene. The CDR3 is 11 amino acids. The germline V gene encodes CDR1 KGHSH and CDR2 LQKENI. Trimming stripped 6 bases from V and 4 bases from J, with 3 bases between. The CDR3 reads CASSLTGELFF. CDR3 coding DNA: TGTGCCAGCTCCCTCACCGGGGAGCTGTTTTTT.

This chain links TRBV19 with TRBJ2-5, with 7 bases aligning to TRBD2. This CDR3 spans 13 amino acids. Germline-derived CDR1 and CDR2 are LNHDA and SQIVND (reference sequence). The V and J ends lost 5 bases and 3 bases, in that order; junction bases with no gene match: 3. CDR3 sequence: CASSPSGEETQYF. In DNA, the CDR3 is TGTGCCAGTAGTCCTAGCGGCGAAGAGACCCAGTACTTC.

This clone has more than one count but fewer than ten. The chain recombines TRBV5-1 with TRBJ2-5; D might be TRBD2 (6 bases). The CDR3 consists of 14 residues. Germline V lookup: CDR1 SGHRS, CDR2 YFSETQ. Trimming removed 4 bases from V and 5 bases from J, with 15 bases in between. The CDR3 reads CASSPGPGGETQYF. The CDR3 DNA reads as TGCGCCAGCAGCCCAGGGCCCGGAGGGGAGACCCAGTACTTC.

The CDR3 spells CASILQPFDPEAFF. In DNA, the CDR3 is TGTGCCAGCATTTTACAGCCGTTTGACCCTGAAGCTTTCTTT. The rearrangement links TRBV2 to TRBJ1-1; D ambiguous. CDR1 and CDR2 (germline): SNHLY, FYNNEI. Trimming removed 7 bases at V and 6 bases at J, with 18 bases between. The CDR3 contains 14 residues.

This chain joins TRBV6-2 or TRBV6-3 and TRBJ2-1, with TRBD1 matching 7 bases. Germline lookup yields CDR1 MNHEY and CDR2 SVGEGT. Germline trimming cut 7 bases from V and 6 bases from J; bases unmatched to any gene: 9. The CDR3 has 14 residues. The CDR3 region is CASNPGQVRNEQFF. The DNA of the CDR3 is TGTGCCAGCAACCCAGGACAGGTACGCAATGAGCAGTTCTTC.

A remark on this clone: The sample contains more than one DNA sequence encoding this CDR3. The chain employs TRBV5-1 and TRBJ1-3, with D possibly TRBD1 on 5 matching bases. Per the germline V gene, CDR1 is SGHRS and CDR2 is YFSETQ. This CDR3 spans 15 amino acids. V lost 0 bases to trimming and J lost 0 bases, with 7 bases between them. The CDR3 DNA sequence: TGCGCCAGCAGCTTGGCCGGGGGCTCTGGAAACACCATATATTTT. This translates into CASSLAGGSGNTIYF.

V and J are TRBV2 and TRBJ2-3; 11 nucleotides align to TRBD1. The CDR3 contains 16 residues. In germline, CDR1 is SNHLY, CDR2 FYNNEI. With 5 bases clipped from V and 1 base from J, the junction kept 5 bases outside the gene matches. CDR3 sequence: CASSSGQGGRTDTQYF. CDR3 in DNA: TGTGCCAGCAGTTCGGGACAGGGGGGACGCACAGATACGCAGTATTTT.

The chain recombines TRBV13 with TRBJ1-3; D not resolved. CDR3 length: 14 residues. Trimming left V 7 bases short and J 0 bases short, with 10 bases between. From germline, CDR1 is PRHDT and CDR2 FYEKMQ (reference sequence). The CDR3 nucleotides read TGTGCCAGCATGTTGTCTCTCTCTGGAAACACCATATATTTT. Translation: CASMLSLSGNTIYF.

A remark on this clone: Germline and junction disagree at one end, which may indicate a read error. V and J are TRBV6-5 and TRBJ1-4; D is unresolved. Germline lookup yields CDR1 MNHEY and CDR2 SVGAGI. This CDR3 contains 14 residues. CDR3 residues: CASRTEAGNGKLFF. CDR3 DNA sequence: TGTGCCAGCAGAACAGAAGCGGGAAATGGAAAACTGTTTTTT.

The rearrangement joins TRBV29-1 to TRBJ1-2; TRBD1 is a possible D gene (5 bases). V lost 7 bases to trimming and J lost 8 bases, with 11 bases between them. The CDR3 covers 10 residues. The V gene's germline CDR1 is SQVTM and CDR2 ANQGSEA. The DNA for the CDR3 is TGCAGCGACCAGGGTGGGGGCTACACCTTC. As protein: CSDQGGGYTF.

The genes are TRBV6-5 and TRBJ2-1, with TRBD1 as a possible D gene (5 bases). The CDR3 sequence is 15 residues long. Per the germline V gene, CDR1 is MNHEY and CDR2 is SVGAGI. V lost 5 bases and J lost 3, with 14 bases in between. CDR3 DNA sequence: TGTGCCAGCAGTAGAGACAGATGGGGCTACAATGAGCAGTTCTTC. Translation: CASSRDRWGYNEQFF.

This clone was observed a handful of times. This chain connects TRBV19 to TRBJ1-1, with a weak D call TRBD1 (5 bases). CDR1 and CDR2 from the germline V gene are LNHDA and SQIVND (reference sequence). V was cut by 4 bases and J by 5 bases, with 11 bases left in between. The CDR3 contains 13 residues. The CDR3 region has the DNA TGTGCCAGTAGTAATGGGGCTAGGACTGAAGCTTTCTTT. Translated: CASSNGARTEAFF.